This paragraph covers one T cell receptor beta chain sequence. The V end was cut by 5 bases, the J end by 2 bases, with 11 bases between. The CDR3 extends over 14 amino acids. CDR1 and CDR2 (germline): SEHNR, FQNEAQ (reference sequence). The sample belongs to a study of blood T cells in healthy people across ages. Through a sample-barcoded 5' primer and a J-beta primer mix, a second PCR was run for roughly 6 to 12 cycles. MiXCR was run by TCRdb on the 5' RACE reads, yielding one entry per CDR3 protein. The sample consists of about 1,000,000 distinct CDR3 sequences, over 35% of them appearing once. J is TRBJ2-3 and V is TRBV7-9, with D uncertain. This TCR was recovered from an older woman in good health. Sequenced material: blood. In nucleotides, the CDR3 is TGTGCCAGCAGCCCCACGACTGACACAGATACGCAGTATTTT. Amino acids: CASSPTTDTDTQYF.